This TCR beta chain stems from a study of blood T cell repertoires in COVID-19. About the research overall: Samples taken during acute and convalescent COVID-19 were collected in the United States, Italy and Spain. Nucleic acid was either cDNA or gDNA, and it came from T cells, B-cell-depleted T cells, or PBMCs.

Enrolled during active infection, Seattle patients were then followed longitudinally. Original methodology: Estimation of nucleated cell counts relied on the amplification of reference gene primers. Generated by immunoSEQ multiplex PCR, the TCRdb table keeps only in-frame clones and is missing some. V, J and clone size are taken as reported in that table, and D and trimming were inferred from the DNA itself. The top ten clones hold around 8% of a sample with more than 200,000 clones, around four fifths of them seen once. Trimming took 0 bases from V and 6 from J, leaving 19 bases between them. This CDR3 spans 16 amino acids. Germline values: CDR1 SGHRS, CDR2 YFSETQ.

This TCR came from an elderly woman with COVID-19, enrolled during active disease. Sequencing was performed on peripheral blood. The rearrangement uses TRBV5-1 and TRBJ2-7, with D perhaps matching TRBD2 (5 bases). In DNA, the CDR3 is TGCGCCAGCAGCTTGGCCATTGGGCCGCGGGTGTCCGAGCAGTACTTC. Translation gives CASSLAIGPRVSEQYF.